A selection of T cell receptor beta chains follows, all from one sample in a study of T cell responses to AZD1222 COVID-19 vaccine. Generated by immunoSEQ multiplex PCR, the TCRdb table keeps only in-frame clones and is missing some. The table records some 100,000 clones, around nine tenths of them present only once. The sample consisted of peripheral blood, taken on day 0 of AZD1222 vaccination. Receptors were obtained from an adult in good health. Both conserved end residues are part of each CDR3. The order of the fields is clone size, V gene, J gene, D gene, CDR3 DNA, CDR3 protein. D genes are given only for firm matches. Clone size is shown for a subset of rows, as once, few, many or a class of expanded clone.

clone size: .; V gene: TRBV25-1; J gene: TRBJ1-1; D gene: TRBD1; CDR3 DNA: TGTGCCAGCAGGGGGACAGGGATAACTGAAGCTTTCTTT; CDR3 protein: CASRGTGITEAFF
clone size: .; V gene: TRBV7-3; J gene: TRBJ2-1; D gene: .; CDR3 DNA: TGTGCCAGCAGCTCACAGGGGGGGAATGAGCAGTTCTTC; CDR3 protein: CASSSQGGNEQFF
clone size: .; V gene: TRBV4-2; J gene: TRBJ2-5; D gene: .; CDR3 DNA: TGTGCCAGCAGCCAAGATTTACAGGGTGAGGAAGGAGAGACCCAGTACTTC; CDR3 protein: CASSQDLQGEEGETQYF
clone size: .; V gene: TRBV2; J gene: TRBJ2-1; D gene: TRBD1; CDR3 DNA: TGTGCCAGCAGTGGTACCCCGGGACAGAATAAGCAGTTCTTC; CDR3 protein: CASSGTPGQNKQFF
clone size: .; V gene: TRBV6-5; J gene: TRBJ1-1; D gene: .; CDR3 DNA: TGTGCCAGCAGTTACTCGGGGGGGGCGAGGACTGAAGCTTTCTTT; CDR3 protein: CASSYSGGARTEAFF
clone size: .; V gene: TRBV5-4; J gene: TRBJ1-2; D gene: .; CDR3 DNA: TGTGCCAGCAGCTTGCTGCATGATGGGGACTATGGCTACACCTTC; CDR3 protein: CASSLLHDGDYGYTF
clone size: .; V gene: TRBV10-2; J gene: TRBJ2-7; D gene: .; CDR3 DNA: TGCGCCAGCAGTGGGGGGCGGGCCTACTACGAGCAGTACTTC; CDR3 protein: CASSGGRAYYEQYF
clone size: .; V gene: TRBV28; J gene: TRBJ1-1; D gene: .; CDR3 DNA: TGTGCCAGCAGTTTAGTGGGTAAAGAAGCTTTCTTT; CDR3 protein: CASSLVGKEAFF
clone size: .; V gene: TRBV6-5; J gene: TRBJ1-3; D gene: TRBD1; CDR3 DNA: TGTGCCAGCAGGCCAACAGGGGGTGGCTGGAACACCATATATTTT; CDR3 protein: CASRPTGGGWNTIYF
clone size: .; V gene: TRBV6-2/TRBV6-3; J gene: TRBJ1-5; D gene: .; CDR3 DNA: TGTGCCAGCAGTTACAGCGGCAGCCTATCACCCCAGCATTTT; CDR3 protein: CASSYSGSLSPQHF
clone size: .; V gene: TRBV9; J gene: TRBJ2-3; D gene: TRBD1; CDR3 DNA: TGTGCCAGCAGCGTCGCACCAGGGGGCCCGCGGTCTGATACGCAGTATTTT; CDR3 protein: CASSVAPGGPRSDTQYF
clone size: .; V gene: TRBV2; J gene: TRBJ2-5; D gene: TRBD1; CDR3 DNA: TGTGCCAGCAGTGCCGACAGGGGGCGACTAGAGACCCAGTACTTC; CDR3 protein: CASSADRGRLETQYF
clone size: .; V gene: TRBV20-1; J gene: TRBJ2-2; D gene: TRBD1; CDR3 DNA: TGCAGTGCTAGTTCTACACAGGGGAACAAAAACACCGGGGAGCTGTTTTTT; CDR3 protein: CSASSTQGNKNTGELFF
clone size: .; V gene: TRBV7-9; J gene: TRBJ2-7; D gene: .; CDR3 DNA: TGTGCCAGCAGCACCGGAGGCGAGCAGTACTTC; CDR3 protein: CASSTGGEQYF
clone size: .; V gene: TRBV6-2/TRBV6-3; J gene: TRBJ2-2; D gene: .; CDR3 DNA: TGTGCCAGCAGTTACGGTCCCGGGGAGCTGTTTTTT; CDR3 protein: CASSYGPGELFF
clone size: .; V gene: TRBV5-6; J gene: TRBJ1-1; D gene: TRBD1; CDR3 DNA: TGTGCCAGCAGCCAACGGGGACAGGTGGGCACTGAAGCTTTCTTT; CDR3 protein: CASSQRGQVGTEAFF
clone size: .; V gene: TRBV18; J gene: TRBJ2-7; D gene: .; CDR3 DNA: TGTGCCAGCTCACCCGGAGGGGAAGAGCAGTACTTC; CDR3 protein: CASSPGGEEQYF
clone size: once; V gene: TRBV19; J gene: TRBJ1-2; D gene: .; CDR3 DNA: TGTGCCAGTAGTCCCTACCCTGACGGAGGTTATGGCTACACCTTC; CDR3 protein: CASSPYPDGGYGYTF
clone size: few; V gene: TRBV7-9; J gene: TRBJ1-5; D gene: .; CDR3 DNA: TGTGCCAGCAGCTTAGGGCTGGGGGCCCCCAATCAGCCCCAGCATTTT; CDR3 protein: CASSLGLGAPNQPQHF
clone size: .; V gene: TRBV6-5; J gene: TRBJ2-1; D gene: TRBD2; CDR3 DNA: TGTGCCTCAGGGACTAGCGGGAGCAATGAGCAGTTCTTC; CDR3 protein: CASGTSGSNEQFF
clone size: .; V gene: TRBV18; J gene: TRBJ1-2; D gene: .; CDR3 DNA: TGTGCCAGCTCACCCCGCGGGGGGGACTATGGCTACACCTTC; CDR3 protein: CASSPRGGDYGYTF
clone size: .; V gene: TRBV4-3; J gene: TRBJ1-1; D gene: .; CDR3 DNA: TGCGCCAGCAGCCAAACTGTCGGTGGTACTGAAGCTTTCTTT; CDR3 protein: CASSQTVGGTEAFF
clone size: .; V gene: TRBV7-2; J gene: TRBJ2-1; D gene: .; CDR3 DNA: TGTGCCAGCAGCGTGACTACCCCAGGGAATGAGCAGTTCTTC; CDR3 protein: CASSVTTPGNEQFF
clone size: .; V gene: TRBV15; J gene: TRBJ1-1; D gene: .; CDR3 DNA: TGTGCCACCAGCAGAGATCGGGGCAGGGGAATCACTGAAGCTTTCTTT; CDR3 protein: CATSRDRGRGITEAFF
clone size: .; V gene: TRBV25-1; J gene: TRBJ1-2; D gene: .; CDR3 DNA: TGTGCCAGCAGTGAAATTGGGGGTGGCTATGGCTACACCTTC; CDR3 protein: CASSEIGGGYGYTF
clone size: .; V gene: TRBV24-1; J gene: TRBJ1-2; D gene: TRBD1; CDR3 DNA: TGTGCCACCAGTAAAACAGGGGTTAGCGACTATGGCTACACCTTC; CDR3 protein: CATSKTGVSDYGYTF
clone size: .; V gene: TRBV7-2; J gene: TRBJ2-1; D gene: .; CDR3 DNA: TGTGCCAGCAGCTTAGCGCAGAGCTCCTACAATGAGCAGTTCTTC; CDR3 protein: CASSLAQSSYNEQFF
clone size: .; V gene: TRBV10-3; J gene: TRBJ1-2; D gene: .; CDR3 DNA: TGTGCCATCAGTGAGTCGAAGGGGGGCTCTGGCTACACCTTC; CDR3 protein: CAISESKGGSGYTF
clone size: few; V gene: TRBV2; J gene: TRBJ1-6; D gene: TRBD1; CDR3 DNA: TGTGCCAGCAGGGGGACAGGGACTGCTCTCTCCTATAATTCACCCCTCCACTTT; CDR3 protein: CASRGTGTALSYNSPLHF
clone size: .; V gene: TRBV5-5; J gene: TRBJ1-1; D gene: .; CDR3 DNA: TGTGCCAGCAGTTTGGGCCTGACTGAAGCTTTCTTT; CDR3 protein: CASSLGLTEAFF
clone size: .; V gene: TRBV7-2; J gene: TRBJ1-4; D gene: .; CDR3 DNA: TGTGCCAGCAGCTTATCGCTCAGGGGCGGGGGAAAACTGTTTTTT; CDR3 protein: CASSLSLRGGGKLFF
clone size: once; V gene: TRBV29-1; J gene: TRBJ1-1; D gene: .; CDR3 DNA: TGCAGCGCCCACGGTGGAGGGCTTTCCCACACTGAAGCTTTCTTT; CDR3 protein: CSAHGGGLSHTEAFF
clone size: .; V gene: TRBV4-3; J gene: TRBJ1-1; D gene: .; CDR3 DNA: TGCGCCAGCAGCCAAGCGCTTATGAACACTGAAGCTTTCTTT; CDR3 protein: CASSQALMNTEAFF
clone size: .; V gene: TRBV19; J gene: TRBJ1-5; D gene: .; CDR3 DNA: TGTGCCAGTAGTATTGGCTTAAGGCAGCCCCAGCATTTT; CDR3 protein: CASSIGLRQPQHF